Sequencing of this T cell receptor (beta chain) was carried out in a study of monozygotic twins with inflammatory bowel disease. General study points: Among IBD patients, fewer clonotypes were shared with others than among healthy twins, especially with disease activity.

Comments on this clonotype: Its target is not known.

Looked up from germline, CDR1 is DFQATT and CDR2 is SNEGSKA (reference sequence). The CDR3 has 14 amino acids. TCRdb processed the 5' RACE reads again and assigns one entry to each CDR3 protein, with no DNA. The ten most abundant clones cover 2% to 3% of a sample with roughly 160,000 distinct CDR3 sequences. The chain couples TRBV20-1 to TRBJ2-6. Source material: blood. This receptor was taken from a human donor with ulcerative colitis or Crohn's disease, or a healthy co-twin of an affected twin (not recorded which). The CDR3 spells CSARDLQGANVLTF.